The 13 T cell receptor beta chains below all came from one sample that was sequenced in a study of cytomegalovirus exposure and HLA in healthy donors (dated by TCRdb to about 2017). Library preparation was by the immunoSEQ multiplex PCR assay. For the multiplex PCR, a mixture combining 60 forward primers for TCR Vbeta segments and 13 reverse primers for TCR Jbeta segments was used. TCRdb provides this immuneACCESS table in a form limited to in-frame rearrangements. Some clones are lacking; in checked studies, under half of them reflect an unresolved V gene, and why the rest are absent is not known. The table for this sample lists about 150,000 clones; roughly 77% of them were counted only once. The ten largest clones add up to roughly 4.2% of the sample. Input material: PBMCs. The source is a male donor in good health and CMV-seronegative.

The rearrangement uses TRBV6-1 and TRBJ1-2; D gene uncertain. The CDR3 extends over 14 amino acids. V was pared by 2 bases and J by 4 bases, with 11 bases between. The germline V gene has CDR1 MNHNS and CDR2 SASEGT. CDR3 sequence (DNA): TGTGCCAGCAGTGAAACGTCAGGTCTCTATGGCTACACCTTC. It yields the protein CASSETSGLYGYTF.

The chain couples TRBV19 to TRBJ1-1; D ambiguous. From germline, CDR1 is LNHDA and CDR2 SQIVND (reference sequence). Trimming removed 8 bases at V and 5 bases at J, with 21 bases between. The CDR3 is made up of 15 amino acids. The CDR3: CASGVVVKGGTEAFF. The CDR3 region has the DNA TGTGCCAGTGGGGTGGTCGTTAAGGGCGGGACTGAAGCTTTCTTT.

The genes are TRBV6-5 and TRBJ2-2; tentatively, D is TRBD1 (5 bases). The CDR3 is 12 amino acids. Germline V gene sequence: CDR1 MNHEY, CDR2 SVGAGI. The germline V and J ends were trimmed by 5 bases and 7 bases, with 8 bases remaining between them. Here the CDR3 reads CASSDRYGELFF. The CDR3, as DNA: TGTGCCAGCAGTGACAGATACGGGGAGCTGTTTTTT.

Of note for this clone: This same CDR3 is encoded by further DNA sequences in the sample. The chain uses TRBV18 and TRBJ1-1, with 7 bases that match TRBD1. The germline CDR1 and CDR2 sequences are KGHSH and LQKENI. The CDR3 covers 13 residues. Trimming took 6 bases from V and 3 from J; bases not matched to a gene: 4. The CDR3 nucleotides read TGTGCCAGCTCGCCTCAGGGGGACACTGAAGCTTTCTTT. Translated: CASSPQGDTEAFF.

As regards this clone: Germline is not matched at one junction end, which may reflect a read error. J is TRBJ1-2 and V is TRBV9; no reliable D call. The CDR3 is 14 amino acids. CDR1 and CDR2 from the germline V gene are SGDLS and YYNGEE. CDR3 residues: CAGSVGQSNYGYTF. DNA of the CDR3: TGTGCCGGCAGCGTAGGCCAGTCTAACTATGGCTACACCTTC.

The CDR3 spells CASSAERDEQFF. CDR3 in DNA: TGCGCCAGCAGCGCCGAGCGGGATGAGCAGTTCTTC. V usage is TRBV4-3 and J usage is TRBJ2-1; weak D call: TRBD2 (6 bases). The germline V gene encodes CDR1 LGHNA and CDR2 YSLEER. This CDR3 contains 12 residues. Trimming removed 5 bases from V and 8 bases from J, with 10 bases in between.

The gene calls are TRBV10-2 and TRBJ2-7; TRBD2 aligns across 8 bases. CDR1 WSHSY and CDR2 SAAADI come from the germline V gene. V lost 6 bases to trimming and J lost 0 bases; unmatched junction nucleotides: 7. This CDR3 has 15 amino acids. The chain's CDR3 is CASSLTSASSYEQYF. The CDR3 DNA reads TGCGCCAGCAGCCTGACTAGCGCAAGCTCCTACGAGCAGTACTTC.

The chain recombines TRBV7-2 with TRBJ2-7; tentative D call: TRBD1 (5 bases). This CDR3 is 15 amino acids long. Germline assignment: CDR1 SGHTA and CDR2 FQGNSA. V was trimmed by 0 bases and J by 4 bases, leaving 13 bases between them. In DNA, the CDR3 is TGTGCCAGCAGCTTAGCGCTGGGGCAGACATACGAGCAGTACTTC. Translated, it gives CASSLALGQTYEQYF. Filled out from reference TRBV7-2 and TRBJ2-7, the complete variable domain reads GAGVSQSPSNKVTEKGKDVELRCDPISGHTALYWYRQSLGQGLEFLIYFQGNSAPDKSGLPSDRFSAERTGGSVSTLTIQRTQQEDSAVYLCASSLALGQTYEQYFGPGTRLTVT.

This clone has a handful of counts. The chain combines TRBV6-6 with TRBJ2-7; maybe TRBD1 (5 bases). This CDR3 has 14 residues. Germline values: CDR1 MNHNY, CDR2 SVGAGI (reference sequence). V gave up 2 bases and J gave up 6 bases, with 14 bases separating them. CDR3 protein: CASSYVGEDREQYF. For the CDR3, the DNA is TGTGCCAGCAGTTACGTAGGGGAAGATCGCGAGCAGTACTTC.

The chain carries TRBV25-1 and TRBJ1-1; TRBD1 matches at 7 bases. The CDR3 consists of 13 residues. The junction had 6 bases not matched to a gene; V was cut back by 3 bases and J by 8 bases. Germline V gives CDR1 MGHDK, CDR2 SYGVNS. The CDR3 coding sequence is TGTGCCAGCAGTGACTGGAAGGGACAGGAAGCTTTCTTT. Amino acids: CASSDWKGQEAFF. The complete variable domain, with remaining parts taken from reference TRBV25-1 and TRBJ1-1, reads EADIYQTPRYLVIGTGKKITLECSQTMGHDKMYWYQQDPGMELHLIHYSYGVNSTEKGDLSSESTVSRIRTEHFPLTLESARPSHTSQYLCASSDWKGQEAFFGQGTRLTVV.

The V gene is TRBV25-1, the J gene TRBJ1-3; no clear D. The CDR3 contains 14 residues. Germline lookup yields CDR1 MGHDK and CDR2 SYGVNS. The V end lost 3 bases, the J end lost 4 bases, and 10 bases lay between the germline ends. CDR3 in DNA: TGTGCCAGCAGTGAGGAGGGCTTCGGAAACACCATATATTTT. As protein: CASSEEGFGNTIYF.

V and J are TRBV29-1 and TRBJ2-7; 8 bases fit TRBD1. The junction had 13 bases not matched to a gene; V was cut back by 6 bases and J by 6 bases. Germline CDR1 and CDR2: SQVTM and ANQGSEA. This CDR3 is 14 amino acids long. Here the CDR3 DNA reads TGCAGCGTCGCCCGAGGGCCAGGGGGCGGCGAGCAGTACTTC. This gives the protein CSVARGPGGGEQYF.

The V gene is TRBV9, the J gene TRBJ2-5; tentative D call: TRBD2 (6 bases). The germline V gene encodes CDR1 SGDLS and CDR2 YYNGEE. This CDR3 has 16 residues. The V end lost 0 bases, the J end lost 4 bases, and 16 bases lay between the germline ends. CDR3 loop: CASSVGLGLTPETQYF. CDR3 bases: TGTGCCAGCAGCGTAGGGTTAGGACTAACCCCAGAGACCCAGTACTTC.